This T cell receptor beta chain emerged from a study of cytomegalovirus exposure and HLA in healthy donors. V was clipped by 1 base and J by 5 bases; unmatched bases: 5. The CDR3 spans 15 residues. Per the germline V gene, CDR1 is SGDLS and CDR2 is YYNGEE. Libraries were prepared by immunoSEQ multiplex PCR; TCRdb keeps only in-frame clonotypes and omits some of them. The sample records roughly 150,000 clones, approximately 88% being singletons. The rearrangement uses TRBV9 and TRBJ2-1; TRBD2 aligns across 8 bases. The sample was PBMCs. This TCR was recovered from a woman younger than 30 in good health and CMV-seropositive. The CDR3 protein is CASSVFTSGHNEQFF. Here the CDR3 DNA reads TGTGCCAGCAGCGTATTTACTAGCGGCCACAATGAGCAGTTCTTC. Based on the CDR3 plus reference TRBV9 and TRBJ2-1, the full variable domain is DSGVTQTPKHLITATGQRVTLRCSPRSGDLSVYWYQQSLDQGLQFLIQYYNGEERAKGNILERFSAQQFPDLHSELNLSSLELGDSALYFCASSVFTSGHNEQFFGPGTRLTVL.